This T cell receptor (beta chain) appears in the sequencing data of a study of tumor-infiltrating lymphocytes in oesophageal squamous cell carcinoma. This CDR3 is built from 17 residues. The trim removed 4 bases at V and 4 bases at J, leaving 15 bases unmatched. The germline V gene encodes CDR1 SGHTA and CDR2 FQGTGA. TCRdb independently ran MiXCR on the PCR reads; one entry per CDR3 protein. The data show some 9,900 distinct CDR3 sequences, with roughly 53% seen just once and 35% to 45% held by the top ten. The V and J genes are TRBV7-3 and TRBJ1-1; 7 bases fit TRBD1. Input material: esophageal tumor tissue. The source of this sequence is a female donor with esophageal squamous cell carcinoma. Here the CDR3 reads CASSSKMTGNGCTEAFF. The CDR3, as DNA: TGTGCCAGCAGCTCGAAAATGACAGGGAATGGATGCACTGAAGCTTTCTTT.